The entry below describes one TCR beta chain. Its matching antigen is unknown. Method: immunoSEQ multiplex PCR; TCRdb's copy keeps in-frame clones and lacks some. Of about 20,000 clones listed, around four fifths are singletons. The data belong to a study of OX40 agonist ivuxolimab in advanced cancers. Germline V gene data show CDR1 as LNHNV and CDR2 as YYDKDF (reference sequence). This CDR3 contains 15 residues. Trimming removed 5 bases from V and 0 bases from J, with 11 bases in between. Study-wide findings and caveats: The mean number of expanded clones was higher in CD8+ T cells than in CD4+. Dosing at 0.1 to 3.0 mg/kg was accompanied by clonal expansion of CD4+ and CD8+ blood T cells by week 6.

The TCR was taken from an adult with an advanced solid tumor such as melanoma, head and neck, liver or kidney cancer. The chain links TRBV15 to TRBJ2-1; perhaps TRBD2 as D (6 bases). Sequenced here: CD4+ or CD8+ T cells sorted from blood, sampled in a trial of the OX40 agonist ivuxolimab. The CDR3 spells CATSRERSSYNEQFF. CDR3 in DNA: TGTGCCACCAGCCGGGAGCGGAGCTCCTACAATGAGCAGTTCTTC.